This T cell receptor beta chain was captured by sequencing in a study of blood T cell repertoires in COVID-19. Study background: Researchers got acute and convalescent COVID-19 samples from the United States, Italy and Spain. T cells, B-cell-depleted T cells, or PBMCs supplied cDNA or gDNA.

This clone was observed a handful of times. Authors' analysis steps: Reference gene primer amplification yielded estimated nucleated cell counts. TCRdb keeps only in-frame clones here, not all; method: immunoSEQ multiplex PCR. V, J and clone size derive from that table, while D and trimming were established from the DNA sequence. The sample contains tens of thousands of clones, about 89% of which appear only once. The CDR3 runs 14 residues. The ends lost 4 bases at V and 6 bases at J; junction bases unmatched: 6. Germline V gives CDR1 LGHDT, CDR2 YNNKEL (reference sequence). V and J are TRBV3-1 (or the pseudogene TRBV3-2) and TRBJ1-5, with 7 bases lining up with TRBD1. Sequenced sample: peripheral blood. The receptor was isolated from a human donor in a cohort sampled during active COVID-19. The chain's CDR3 is CASSLNQGVQPQHF. The DNA of the CDR3 is TGTGCCAGCAGCCTAAACCAGGGGGTTCAGCCCCAGCATTTT.